This T cell receptor beta chain was captured in a study of blood T cell repertoires in COVID-19. The overall study: Sources were T cells, B-cell-depleted T cells, or PBMCs; the material itself was cDNA or gDNA.

Germline V CDR1 and CDR2: SEHNR, FQNEAQ (reference sequence). The CDR3 sequence is 15 residues long. Trimming stripped 0 bases from V and 5 bases from J, with 8 bases between. In the source study's methods: Amplifying reference gene primers gave estimates of nucleated cell counts. The assay was immunoSEQ multiplex PCR, and TCRdb's table has in-frame clones only and misses some. V and J calls plus clone size are reproduced from that table; the DNA served to infer D and trimming. The data show some 340,000 clones, more than 90% seen once. This TCR was recovered from a woman aged 25 to 39 who had been exposed to COVID-19. V usage is TRBV7-9 and J usage is TRBJ1-6; weak D call: TRBD1 (5 bases). Material: PBMCs or T cells enriched from blood (not recorded which). CDR3 nucleotide sequence: TGTGCCAGCAGCTTAGCTTTAGGGGATAATTCACCCCTCCACTTT. This codes for CASSLALGDNSPLHF.